This paragraph covers one T cell receptor (beta chain) sequence. No antigen is known for it. These data come from a study of T cell responses to AZD1222 COVID-19 vaccine. Data came from immunoSEQ multiplex PCR; TCRdb stores just in-frame clones and leaves some out. The table records about 83,000 clones, 70% to 90% of them present only once. Study observations and caveats: There were repertoire samples only from the period after the peak T cell response.

The source of this sequence is an adult in good health. The sample in question was peripheral blood, obtained on day 0 of MenACWY control vaccination.

CDR3 region: CAISVGQGAYEQYF. Here the CDR3 DNA reads TGTGCCATCAGTGTTGGACAGGGGGCCTACGAGCAGTACTTC. The V and J genes are TRBV10-3 and TRBJ2-7; 10 bases fit TRBD1. CDR3 size: 14 residues. Germline-derived CDR1 and CDR2 are ENHRY and SYGVKD. Germline trimming cut 4 bases from V and 2 bases from J; bases unmatched to any gene: 2.